This T cell receptor beta chain was profiled in a study of Graves' ophthalmopathy and Graves' hyperthyroidism. The study, taken as a whole, reports: Between ophthalmopathy and stable hyperthyroidism, a 13-signature model drew a separation with approximately 90% sensitivity and approximately 81% specificity.

Unmatched junction bases numbered 8, after V lost 3 bases and J lost 3 bases. The CDR3 runs 14 residues. CDR1 is DFQATT and CDR2 is SNEGSKA in the germline V gene (reference sequence). For repertoire sequencing, the TCR beta CDR3 regions were amplified from RNA transcripts. Following a first-round RT-PCR that used HTBI primers, a second-round multiplex PCR was carried out. TCRdb redid the calling of the multiplex PCR reads with MiXCR, one entry per CDR3 protein. The sample shows around 1,200,000 distinct CDR3 sequences, 35% to 40% of them seen only once. This clonotype showed up many times. Its specificity is not known.

The sequence derives from an adult man with Graves' hyperthyroidism. The sample comprised peripheral blood or thyroid tissue (not recorded which). The chain has TRBV20-1 and TRBJ2-7, with TRBD2 matching 7 bases. The CDR3 here is CSASPWTRGYEQYF. For the CDR3, the DNA is TGCAGTGCTAGCCCCTGGACTAGAGGCTACGAGCAGTACTTC.